The 26 T cell receptor beta chains presented below share a single source sample, sequenced in a study of blood T cell repertoires in COVID-19. Profiling relied on immunoSEQ multiplex PCR, and the TCRdb table lists in-frame clones only, not all of them. The sample carries some 130,000 clones, 84% recorded once. The sample taken for sequencing was PBMCs or T cells enriched from blood (not recorded which). The receptors shown here come from a man in his forties with acute COVID-19.

The V call is TRBV19, the J call TRBJ1-1; tentatively, D is TRBD1 (5 bases). CDR3 length: 14 residues. The germline V and J ends were trimmed by 7 bases and 0 bases, with 12 bases remaining between them. Germline assignment: CDR1 LNHDA and CDR2 SQIVND (reference sequence). CDR3 sequence reads: CASTLKTVNTEAFF. The CDR3 DNA reads TGTGCCAGTACCTTAAAGACAGTGAACACTGAAGCTTTCTTT. Drawing the rest from reference TRBV19 and TRBJ1-1, the complete variable domain is DGGITQSPKYLFRKEGQNVTLSCEQNLNHDAMYWYRQDPGQGLRLIYYSQIVNDFQKGDIAEGYSVSREKKESFPLTVTSAQKNPTAFYLCASTLKTVNTEAFFGQGTRLTVV.

The chain uses TRBV14 and TRBJ2-7; 8 bases match TRBD1. V shed 4 bases and J 2 bases; nucleotides not matched to a gene: 13. The CDR3 runs to 17 residues. Germline lookup yields CDR1 SGHDN and CDR2 FVKESK. The CDR3 DNA follows: TGTGCCAGCAGCCGAGCCCGGGACAGGTTAAGGCCCTACGAGCAGTACTTC. Protein product: CASSRARDRLRPYEQYF.

This chain joins TRBV7-2 and TRBJ2-1, with D perhaps matching TRBD2 (5 bases). With 1 base removed from V and 9 bases from J, the gap between germline ends came to 19 bases. Germline CDR1 reads SGHTA; CDR2 reads FQGNSA. CDR3 length: 16 residues. The CDR3: CASSLDLRDLVGEQFF. CDR3 coding DNA: TGTGCCAGCAGCTTAGATCTCCGGGATCTTGTGGGTGAGCAGTTCTTC.

The chain has TRBV5-6 and TRBJ1-2; the D gene is possibly TRBD1 (5 bases). This CDR3 comprises 12 residues. Trimming left V 0 bases short and J 11 bases short, with 11 bases between. Looked up from germline, CDR1 is SGHDT and CDR2 is YYEEEE. CDR3 DNA: TGTGCCAGCAGCTTGGCCCAGGGCTCATACACCTTC. As protein: CASSLAQGSYTF.

This chain links TRBV6-2 or TRBV6-3 with TRBJ1-5; perhaps TRBD1 as D (5 bases). The CDR3 spans 16 residues. The germline V gene has CDR1 MNHEY and CDR2 SVGEGT. V lost 0 bases to trimming and J lost 2 bases, with 11 bases between them. The CDR3 spells CASSYSMGRGNQPQHF. The CDR3 DNA sequence: TGTGCCAGCAGTTACTCGATGGGGCGCGGCAATCAGCCCCAGCATTTT.

The CDR3 protein is CASSQQGAGNTIYF. The CDR3 coding sequence is TGTGCCAGCAGTCAGCAGGGGGCTGGAAACACCATATATTTT. V and J are TRBV6-6 and TRBJ1-3; 7 nucleotides agree with TRBD1. Trimming at V came to 5 bases and at J to 2 bases, leaving 3 bases not matched to a gene. Germline-derived CDR1 and CDR2 are MNHNY and SVGAGI (reference sequence). This CDR3 contains 14 residues.

The chain recombines TRBV7-2 with TRBJ2-7; a possible D gene is TRBD2 (6 bases). From germline, CDR1 is SGHTA and CDR2 FQGNSA. Trimming removed 1 base from V and 5 bases from J, with 18 bases in between. CDR3 length equals 16 residues. The CDR3 DNA reads TGTGCCAGCAGCTTAGTTCGTTGGGACTTTCCTAACGAGCAGTACTTC. This sequence encodes CASSLVRWDFPNEQYF. Full variable domain (missing parts from reference TRBV7-2 and TRBJ2-7): GAGVSQSPSNKVTEKGKDVELRCDPISGHTALYWYRQSLGQGLEFLIYFQGNSAPDKSGLPSDRFSAERTGGSVSTLTIQRTQQEDSAVYLCASSLVRWDFPNEQYFGPGTRLTVT.

This rearrangement joins TRBV7-2 to TRBJ2-5; 9 positions match TRBD2. Germline-derived CDR1 and CDR2 are SGHTA and FQGNSA. Trimming at V came to 0 bases and at J to 2 bases, leaving 1 base not matched to a gene. The CDR3 has 15 amino acids. The CDR3 spells CASSLAAGGQETQYF. CDR3 coding DNA: TGTGCCAGCAGCTTAGCTGCGGGGGGGCAAGAGACCCAGTACTTC.

The V and J genes are TRBV3-1 (or the pseudogene TRBV3-2) and TRBJ1-2; maybe TRBD1 (5 bases). Trimming cost V 4 bases and J 1 base, with 16 bases left between them. Per the germline V gene, CDR1 is LGHDT and CDR2 is YNNKEL (reference sequence). This CDR3 is 16 amino acids long. The CDR3 sequence: CASSPLLKGLNYGYTF. CDR3 DNA: TGTGCCAGCAGCCCCCTCTTAAAGGGACTTAACTATGGCTACACCTTC.

For this clone: Other DNA sequences in the sample encode the same CDR3. The chain links TRBV7-2 to TRBJ2-7; 9 nucleotides line up with TRBD2. Germline V gives CDR1 SGHTA, CDR2 FQGNSA. The CDR3 contains 15 residues. Unmatched junction bases numbered 1, after V lost 1 base and J lost 0 bases. The DNA of the CDR3 is TGTGCCAGCAGCTTAGTTAGCGGGAGCTCCTACGAGCAGTACTTC. Its translation is CASSLVSGSSYEQYF.

The rearrangement uses TRBV3-1 (or the pseudogene TRBV3-2) and TRBJ2-7; 9 bases agree with TRBD2. The CDR3 is 18 residues long. The germline CDR1 and CDR2 sequences are LGHDT and YNNKEL (reference sequence). V lost 4 bases, J lost 2 bases, and 15 bases stayed unmatched. This CDR3 is CASSPNSGGGRAPYEQYF. CDR3 in DNA: TGTGCCAGCAGCCCAAATTCCGGGGGCGGGAGGGCCCCCTACGAGCAGTACTTC.

CDR3 DNA: TGTGCCAGCAGCTTACTAGCGGGTACCCCTGGAGAGCAGTACTTC. Amino acids: CASSLLAGTPGEQYF. The genes are TRBV7-2 and TRBJ2-7, with 8 bases fitting TRBD2. The CDR3 covers 15 residues. Germline V gene sequence: CDR1 SGHTA, CDR2 FQGNSA. V lost 2 bases and J lost 7; bases outside the gene matches: 10.

The chain has TRBV6-2 or TRBV6-3 and TRBJ1-2; D possibly corresponds to TRBD1 (5 bases). CDR3 length equals 17 residues. Trimming took off 0 bases at V and 2 bases at J, with 16 bases between the two ends. Germline V gene data show CDR1 as MNHEY and CDR2 as SVGEGT. The CDR3 nucleotides are TGTGCCAGCAGTTACTCGACGCCTTGGGGGGGGAACTATGGCTACACCTTC. This translates into CASSYSTPWGGNYGYTF.

V usage is TRBV11-2 and J usage is TRBJ2-5, with TRBD2 matching over 7 bases. V was clipped by 5 bases and J by 5 bases; unmatched bases: 11. Germline V CDR1 and CDR2: SGHAT, FQNNGV. CDR3 length: 15 residues. DNA of the CDR3: TGTGCCAGCAGCCCGGGACTACCACTCGGGGAGACCCAGTACTTC. Encoded protein: CASSPGLPLGETQYF.

This rearrangement joins TRBV2 to TRBJ2-5; TRBD1 aligns across 8 bases. The trim removed 3 bases at V and 4 bases at J, leaving 1 base unmatched. The CDR3 runs to 13 residues. Looked up from germline, CDR1 is SNHLY and CDR2 is FYNNEI. The CDR3 region has the DNA TGTGCCAGCAGTGACAGGGGGCGAGAGACCCAGTACTTC. It codes for CASSDRGRETQYF. The full variable domain, rest sourced from reference TRBV2 and TRBJ2-5, is EPEVTQTPSHQVTQMGQEVILRCVPISNHLYFYWYRQILGQKVEFLVSFYNNEISEKSEIFDDQFSVERPDGSNFTLKIRSTKLEDSAMYFCASSDRGRETQYFGPGTRLLVL.

The V and J genes are TRBV19 and TRBJ2-1; TRBD1 matches at 9 bases. The V gene end was trimmed by 6 bases and the J gene end by 7 bases; junction bases not matched to a gene: 25. The CDR3 covers 20 residues. Germline values: CDR1 LNHDA, CDR2 SQIVND (reference sequence). Here the CDR3 reads CASSIRRGTGRVAGENEQFF. The CDR3 nucleotides are TGTGCCAGTAGCATTCGTAGGGGGACAGGGCGAGTCGCGGGGGAGAATGAGCAGTTCTTC.

The chain links TRBV6-2 or TRBV6-3 to TRBJ1-1; D perhaps matches TRBD1 (6 bases). V was pared by 2 bases and J by 5 bases, with 12 bases between. The CDR3 spans 14 residues. The germline V gene encodes CDR1 MNHEY and CDR2 SVGEGT. The chain's CDR3 is CASSYLGARTEAFF. As DNA, the CDR3 is TGTGCCAGCAGTTACCTGGGGGCGCGGACTGAAGCTTTCTTT.

This clone has more than one count but fewer than ten. The chain has TRBV11-2 and TRBJ2-2; 10 bases agree with TRBD1. Per germline, CDR1 SGHAT and CDR2 FQNNGV. V gave up 5 bases and J gave up 7 bases; unmatched junction bases: 13. The CDR3 length is 17 residues. The CDR3 bases are TGTGCCAGCAGCCCCCGGGACAGGGGTCAGGGCAACGGGGAGCTGTTTTTT. Its protein product is CASSPRDRGQGNGELFF.

The J gene is TRBJ2-2, the V gene TRBV3-1 (or the pseudogene TRBV3-2), with a possible D match to TRBD2 (7 bases). Germline V gene lookup returns CDR1 LGHDT and CDR2 YNNKEL (reference sequence). Trimming took 1 base from V and 5 from J, leaving 17 bases between them. This CDR3 is built from 17 residues. The chain's CDR3 is CASSQAPAGAWTGELFF. The CDR3 region has the DNA TGTGCCAGCAGCCAAGCTCCGGCGGGGGCGTGGACCGGGGAGCTGTTTTTT.

The rearrangement joins TRBV6-5 to TRBJ1-1, with D possibly matching TRBD1 (5 bases). The length of the CDR3 is 15 residues. V was pared by 2 bases and J by 3 bases, with 13 bases between. Germline V gene sequence: CDR1 MNHEY, CDR2 SVGAGI. The DNA for the CDR3 is TGTGCCAGCAGTTACCGCAGGGTCCCAGACACTGAAGCTTTCTTT. Amino acids: CASSYRRVPDTEAFF.

The chain combines TRBV24-1 with TRBJ2-7, with D unresolved. Germline V lookup: CDR1 KGHDR, CDR2 SFDVKD. Trimming left V 4 bases short and J 4 bases short, with 10 bases between. The CDR3 is 13 amino acids. The chain's CDR3 is CATSDAATYEQYF. DNA for the CDR3: TGTGCCACCAGTGACGCGGCCACTTACGAGCAGTACTTC.

This clone was detected only once. This rearrangement joins TRBV12-3 or TRBV12-4 to TRBJ2-1, with 7 bases fitting TRBD1. CDR3 length: 13 amino acids. V lost 6 bases to trimming and J lost 5 bases; unmatched junction nucleotides: 4. This CDR3 reads CASRRQGHNEQFF. The CDR3 DNA reads TGTGCCAGCAGGAGACAGGGACACAATGAGCAGTTCTTC.

The chain employs TRBV28 and TRBJ2-2; D is perhaps TRBD2 (6 bases). Between the trimmed V and J ends, which lost 1 base and 4 bases, there was a span of 7 bases. The CDR3 is 14 residues long. The germline CDR1 and CDR2 sequences are MDHEN and SYDVKM. The CDR3 spells CASSLSRGTGELFF. The DNA of the CDR3 is TGTGCCAGCAGTTTATCGCGGGGCACCGGGGAGCTGTTTTTT.

The chain employs TRBV21-1 and TRBJ2-1; the table's TRBD2 call for D was not verified on the DNA. TRBV21-1 is a documented pseudogene. The length of the CDR3 is 16 residues. In nucleotides, the CDR3 is TGTGCCAGCAGAGTTCCGGGACTAGCGGACTACAATGAGCAGTTCTTC. Amino acid sequence: CASRVPGLADYNEQFF.

The chain uses TRBV10-1 and TRBJ1-6, with D possibly TRBD1 on 6 matching bases. The CDR3 runs to 14 residues. CDR1 WNHNN and CDR2 SYGVQD come from the germline V gene (reference sequence). With 4 bases removed from V and 5 bases from J, the gap between germline ends came to 9 bases. The CDR3 bases are TGCGCCAGCAGTGGGGGGGGGCATAATTCACCCCTCCACTTT. Amino acid sequence: CASSGGGHNSPLHF.

This sequence joins TRBV28 and TRBJ1-4, with D tentatively TRBD1 (5 bases). Between the trimmed V and J ends, which lost 7 bases and 5 bases, there was a span of 8 bases. This CDR3 has 12 residues. The germline V gene encodes CDR1 MDHEN and CDR2 SYDVKM. The CDR3 loop reads CASTQGNEKLFF. The CDR3 region has the DNA TGTGCCAGCACCCAGGGAAATGAAAAACTGTTTTTT.